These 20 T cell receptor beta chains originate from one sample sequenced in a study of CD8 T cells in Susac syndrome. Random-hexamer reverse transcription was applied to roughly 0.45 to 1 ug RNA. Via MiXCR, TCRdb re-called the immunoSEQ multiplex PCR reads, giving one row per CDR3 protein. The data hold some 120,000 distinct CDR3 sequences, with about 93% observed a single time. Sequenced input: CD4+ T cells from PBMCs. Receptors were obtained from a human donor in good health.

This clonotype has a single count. The chain's CDR3 is CASSTRARYNEQFF. In nucleotides, the CDR3 is TGTGCCAGTAGTACCCGGGCCCGATACAATGAGCAGTTCTTC. The J gene is TRBJ2-1, the V gene TRBV19; D is uncertain. Between the trimmed V and J ends, which lost 4 bases and 4 bases, there was a span of 11 bases. This CDR3 is built from 14 residues. Germline V gene sequence: CDR1 LNHDA, CDR2 SQIVND (reference sequence).

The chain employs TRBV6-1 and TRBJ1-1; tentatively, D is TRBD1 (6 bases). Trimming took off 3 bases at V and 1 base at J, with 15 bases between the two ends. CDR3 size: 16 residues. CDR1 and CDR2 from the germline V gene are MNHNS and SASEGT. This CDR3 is CASSEAGDTKNTEAFF. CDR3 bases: TGTGCCAGCAGTGAGGCTGGGGACACCAAGAACACTGAAGCTTTCTTT.

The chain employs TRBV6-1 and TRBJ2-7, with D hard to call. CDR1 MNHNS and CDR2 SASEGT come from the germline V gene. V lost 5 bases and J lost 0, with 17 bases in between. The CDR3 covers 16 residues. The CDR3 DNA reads TGTGCCAGCAGTCCCTCTCCAGCGTATAGCTCCTACGAGCAGTACTTC. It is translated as CASSPSPAYSSYEQYF.

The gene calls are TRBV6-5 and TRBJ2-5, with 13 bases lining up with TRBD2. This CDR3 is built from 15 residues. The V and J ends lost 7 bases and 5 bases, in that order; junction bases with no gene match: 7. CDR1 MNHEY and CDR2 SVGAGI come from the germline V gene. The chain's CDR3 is CASTLRTSGSETQYF. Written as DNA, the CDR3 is TGTGCCAGCACCCTTCGGACTAGCGGGAGTGAGACCCAGTACTTC.

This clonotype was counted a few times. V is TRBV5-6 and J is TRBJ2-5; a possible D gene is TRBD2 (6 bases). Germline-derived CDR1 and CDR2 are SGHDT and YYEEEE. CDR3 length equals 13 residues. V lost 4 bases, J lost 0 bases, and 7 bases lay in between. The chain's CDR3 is CASSRGYQETQYF. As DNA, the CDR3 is TGTGCCAGCAGCCGGGGGTACCAAGAGACCCAGTACTTC.

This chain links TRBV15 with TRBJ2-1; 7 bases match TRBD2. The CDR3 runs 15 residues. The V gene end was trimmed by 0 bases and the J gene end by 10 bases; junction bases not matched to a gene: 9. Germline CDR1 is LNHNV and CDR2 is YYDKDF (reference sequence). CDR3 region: CATSRDTAGVGEQFF. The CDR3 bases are TGTGCCACCAGCAGAGATACCGCGGGAGTGGGGGAGCAGTTCTTC.

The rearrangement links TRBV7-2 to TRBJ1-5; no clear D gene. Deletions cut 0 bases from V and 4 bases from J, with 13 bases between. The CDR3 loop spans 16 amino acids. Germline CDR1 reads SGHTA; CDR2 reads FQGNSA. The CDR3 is CASSLAYAAPNQPQHF. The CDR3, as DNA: TGTGCCAGCAGCTTAGCATACGCGGCACCTAATCAGCCCCAGCATTTT.

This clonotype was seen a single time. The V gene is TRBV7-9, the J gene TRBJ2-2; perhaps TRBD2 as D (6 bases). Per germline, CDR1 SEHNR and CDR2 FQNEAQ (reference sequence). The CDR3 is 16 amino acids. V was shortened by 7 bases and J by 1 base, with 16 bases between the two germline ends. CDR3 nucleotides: TGTGCCAGCACTCCAAAGGCGCGGGAGAACACCGGGGAGCTGTTTTTT. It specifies CASTPKARENTGELFF. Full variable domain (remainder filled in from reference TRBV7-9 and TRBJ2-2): DTGVSQNPRHKITKRGQNVTFRCDPISEHNRLYWYRQTLGQGPEFLTYFQNEAQLEKSRLLSDRFSAERPKGSFSTLEIQRTEQGDSAMYLCASTPKARENTGELFFGEGSRLTVL.

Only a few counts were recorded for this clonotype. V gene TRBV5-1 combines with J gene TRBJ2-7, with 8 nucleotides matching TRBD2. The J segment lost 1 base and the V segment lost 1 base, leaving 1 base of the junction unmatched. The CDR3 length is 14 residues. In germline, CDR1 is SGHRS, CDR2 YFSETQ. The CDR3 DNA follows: TGCGCCAGCAGCTTGCCTAGCGGGTCCTACGAGCAGTACTTC. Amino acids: CASSLPSGSYEQYF.

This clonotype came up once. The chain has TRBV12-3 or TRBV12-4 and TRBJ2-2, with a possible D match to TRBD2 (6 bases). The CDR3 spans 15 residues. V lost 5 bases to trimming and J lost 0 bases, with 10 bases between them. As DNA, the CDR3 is TGTGCCAGCAGTCAGGGACTGACGAACACCGGGGAGCTGTTTTTT. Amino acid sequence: CASSQGLTNTGELFF.

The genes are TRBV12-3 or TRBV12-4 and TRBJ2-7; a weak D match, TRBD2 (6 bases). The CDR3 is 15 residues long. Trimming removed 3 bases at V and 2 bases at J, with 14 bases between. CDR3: CASSLGDFSAYEQYF. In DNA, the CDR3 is TGTGCCAGCAGTTTGGGGGACTTCTCGGCCTACGAGCAGTACTTC.

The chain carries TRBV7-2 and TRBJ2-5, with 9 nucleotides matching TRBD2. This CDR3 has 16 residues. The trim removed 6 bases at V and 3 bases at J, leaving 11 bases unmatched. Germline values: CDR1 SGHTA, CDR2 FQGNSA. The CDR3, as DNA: TGTGCCAGCAGTCGAATGGGAGCGGGAGGAAAAGAGACCCAGTACTTC. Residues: CASSRMGAGGKETQYF.

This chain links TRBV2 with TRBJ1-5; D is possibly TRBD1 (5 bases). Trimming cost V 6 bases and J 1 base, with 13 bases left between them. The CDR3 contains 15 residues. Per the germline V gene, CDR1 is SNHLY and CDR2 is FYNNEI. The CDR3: CASSGQGGSNQPQHF. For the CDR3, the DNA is TGTGCCAGCAGCGGCCAGGGAGGGAGCAATCAGCCCCAGCATTTT.

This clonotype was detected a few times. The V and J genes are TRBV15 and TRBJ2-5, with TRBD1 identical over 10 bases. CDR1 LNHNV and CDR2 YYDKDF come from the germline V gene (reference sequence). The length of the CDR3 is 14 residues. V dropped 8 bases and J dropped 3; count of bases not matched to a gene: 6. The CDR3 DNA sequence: TGTGCCACCCGCCCCGGGACAGGGGAAGAGACCCAGTACTTC. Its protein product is CATRPGTGEETQYF.

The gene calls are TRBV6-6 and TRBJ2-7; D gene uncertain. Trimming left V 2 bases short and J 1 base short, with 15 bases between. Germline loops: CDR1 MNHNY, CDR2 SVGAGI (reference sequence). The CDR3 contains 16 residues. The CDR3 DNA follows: TGTGCCAGCAGTTACCGAGGTAGTGTGAGTTCCTACGAGCAGTACTTC. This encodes CASSYRGSVSSYEQYF.

This CDR3 reads CASSQFFTDTQYF. CDR3 DNA: TGTGCCAGCAGCCAATTTTTCACAGATACGCAGTATTTT. V gene TRBV3-1 combines with J gene TRBJ2-3; no firm D call. This CDR3 has 13 amino acids. V lost 2 bases to trimming and J lost 2 bases, with 5 bases between them. CDR1 LGHDT and CDR2 YNNKEL come from the germline V gene (reference sequence).

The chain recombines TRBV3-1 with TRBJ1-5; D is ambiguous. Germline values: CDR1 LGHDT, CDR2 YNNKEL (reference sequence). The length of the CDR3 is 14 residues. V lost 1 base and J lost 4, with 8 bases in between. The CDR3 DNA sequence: TGTGCCAGCAGCCAAGCGGCCTCGAATCAGCCCCAGCATTTT. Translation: CASSQAASNQPQHF.

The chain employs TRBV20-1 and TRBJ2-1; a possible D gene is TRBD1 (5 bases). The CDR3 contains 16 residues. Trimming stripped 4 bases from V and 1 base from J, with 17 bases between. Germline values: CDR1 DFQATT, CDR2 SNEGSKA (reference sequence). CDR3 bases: TGCAGTGCTAACCCCCGGCAGGGAAAGTCCTACAATGAGCAGTTCTTC. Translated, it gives CSANPRQGKSYNEQFF.

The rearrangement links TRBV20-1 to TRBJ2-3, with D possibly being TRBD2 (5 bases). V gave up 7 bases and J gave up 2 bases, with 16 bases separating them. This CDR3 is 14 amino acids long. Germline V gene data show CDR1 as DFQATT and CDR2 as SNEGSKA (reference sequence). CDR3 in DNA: TGCAGTGGAGCGGTGGTGGAACCCACAGATACGCAGTATTTT. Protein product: CSGAVVEPTDTQYF.

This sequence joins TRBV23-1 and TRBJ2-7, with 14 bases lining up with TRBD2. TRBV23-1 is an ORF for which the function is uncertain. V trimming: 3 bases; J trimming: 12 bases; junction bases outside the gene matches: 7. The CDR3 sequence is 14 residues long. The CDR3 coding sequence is TGCGCCAGCAGTCATTGGGGACTAGCGGGAGTGTCGTACTTC. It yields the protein CASSHWGLAGVSYF.